This T cell receptor beta chain was captured in a study of T cell repertoires in cytomegalovirus infection. A single record per CDR3 protein comes from TCRdb applying MiXCR to the reads. The sample consists of 900,000 to 950,000 distinct CDR3 sequences, around 30% of them appearing once. Notes on this clonotype: The antigen remains unidentified.

V was clipped by 2 bases and J by 1 base, with 12 bases between them. CDR3 length equals 16 residues. CDR1 is MNHEY, CDR2 SVGEGT, per germline. This clonotype was obtained from a human donor in good health (CMV status not recorded). Some clones in this sample may be carry-over from other donors' samples. Source: cultured CD8+ T cells from PBMCs, taken from culture after CMV antigen stimulation. The chain uses TRBV6-2 or TRBV6-3 and TRBJ1-5; tentatively, D is TRBD1 (6 bases). The CDR3, as DNA: TGTGCCAGCAGTTACCGCGGGACAACGAGCAATCAGCCCCAGCATTTT. It translates to CASSYRGTTSNQPQHF.